Listed here are 28 T cell receptor beta chains from one sample, sequenced in a study of PD-L1 blockade in urothelial cancer. Generated by immunoSEQ multiplex PCR, the TCRdb table keeps only in-frame clones and is missing some. The table has about 23,000 clones, more than 75% seen once. Time point given: peripheral blood 6 weeks after treatment start. This material consisted of PBMCs, taken around atezolizumab (anti-PD-L1) treatment. These receptors all come from a woman aged 55-70 years with urothelial cancer.

This chain links TRBV5-4 with TRBJ1-1; the match to TRBD1 covers 9 bases. This CDR3 comprises 13 residues. The ends lost 4 bases at V and 6 bases at J; junction bases unmatched: 4. Germline CDR1 reads SGHNT; CDR2 reads YYREEE (reference sequence). CDR3 in DNA: TGTGCCAGCAGCCGGGACAGGGAATCTGAAGCTTTCTTT. Translation gives CASSRDRESEAFF. Complete variable domain (other parts from reference TRBV5-4 and TRBJ1-1): ETGVTQSPTHLIKTRGQQVTLRCSSQSGHNTVSWYQQALGQGPQFIFQYYREEENGRGNFPPRFSGLQFPNYSSELNVNALELDDSALYLCASSRDRESEAFFGQGTRLTVV.

This chain connects TRBV27 to TRBJ2-1; D remains ambiguous. The length of the CDR3 is 15 residues. Germline CDR1 and CDR2: MNHEY and SMNVEV (reference sequence). V lost 2 bases and J 0 bases, leaving 8 bases between the germline ends. For the CDR3, the DNA is TGTGCCAGCAGTTTAGGAGAGTTCTCCTACAATGAGCAGTTCTTC. Translating it yields CASSLGEFSYNEQFF.

V gene TRBV14 combines with J gene TRBJ2-1; maybe TRBD1 (6 bases). Trimming took 4 bases from V and 10 from J, leaving 20 bases between them. Germline CDR1 reads SGHDN; CDR2 reads FVKESK. CDR3 length equals 15 residues. CDR3 sequence (DNA): TGTGCCAGCAGCCCTACACACACTACACAGGGAGAGCAGTTCTTC. This gives the protein CASSPTHTTQGEQFF.

The chain recombines TRBV25-1 with TRBJ2-1, with 13 bases aligning to TRBD2. CDR3 length: 16 amino acids. Germline assignment: CDR1 MGHDK and CDR2 SYGVNS. V shed 4 bases, J shed 4 bases, and the junction held 4 bases outside the gene matches. CDR3 in amino acids: CASSGMGLAGYNEQFF. CDR3 bases: TGTGCCAGCAGTGGGATGGGACTAGCGGGGTACAATGAGCAGTTCTTC.

The table lists this clone with a few counts. The chain carries TRBV1 and TRBJ1-2; no check of the table's D call, TRBD1, against the DNA was made. TRBV1 represents a pseudogene. CDR3 length: 11 amino acids. CDR3 region: CTSDHRGGYTF. DNA of the CDR3: TGCACCAGCGACCACAGGGGTGGCTACACCTTC.

The rearrangement uses TRBV11-3 and TRBJ2-5; 9 nucleotides line up with TRBD1. Trimming cost V 4 bases and J 4 bases; bases outside gene matches: 7. Germline assignment: CDR1 SGHNT and CDR2 YENEEA. There are 15 residues in the CDR3. CDR3 bases: TGTGCCAGCAGCTCCTCCGGGACAGGGAGAGAGACCCAGTACTTC. Protein: CASSSSGTGRETQYF.

The table lists this clone with a count of one. This chain's CDR3 is CASSRGLAGLGETQYF. As DNA, the CDR3 is TGCGCCAGCAGCCGAGGACTAGCGGGTCTCGGGGAGACCCAGTACTTC. The chain carries TRBV5-1 and TRBJ2-5; 11 bases fit TRBD2. This CDR3 region has 16 residues. CDR1 and CDR2 (germline): SGHRS, YFSETQ. The V gene end was trimmed by 4 bases and the J gene end by 5 bases; junction bases not matched to a gene: 10.

J is TRBJ2-1 and V is TRBV19; D perhaps matches TRBD1 (7 bases). CDR3 length equals 15 residues. CDR1 is LNHDA, CDR2 SQIVND, per germline (reference sequence). Between the trimmed V and J ends, which lost 1 base and 7 bases, there was a span of 14 bases. CDR3 sequence: CASSIAAGGMNEQFF. CDR3 nucleotides: TGTGCCAGTAGTATAGCAGCAGGGGGGATGAATGAGCAGTTCTTC. Together with reference TRBV19 and TRBJ2-1, the CDR3 gives the full variable domain: DGGITQSPKYLFRKEGQNVTLSCEQNLNHDAMYWYRQDPGQGLRLIYYSQIVNDFQKGDIAEGYSVSREKKESFPLTVTSAQKNPTAFYLCASSIAAGGMNEQFFGPGTRLTVL.

The chain uses TRBV5-1 and TRBJ1-2, with a tentative D call TRBD1 (5 bases). Per germline, CDR1 SGHRS and CDR2 YFSETQ. This CDR3 spans 14 amino acids. V lost 1 base, J lost 6 bases, and 13 bases lay in between. CDR3: CASSLYDSLNGYTF. CDR3 sequence (DNA): TGCGCCAGCAGCTTGTACGACAGTCTAAATGGCTACACCTTC.

The V call is TRBV9, the J call TRBJ2-7, with TRBD2 matching over 16 bases. The germline V gene encodes CDR1 SGDLS and CDR2 YYNGEE. Unmatched junction bases numbered 2, after V lost 0 bases and J lost 2 bases. This CDR3 has 17 residues. CDR3 DNA: TGTGCCAGCAGCGTAGGCGGGACTAGCGGGAGGGCCTACGAGCAGTACTTC. Protein product: CASSVGGTSGRAYEQYF.

The V and J genes are TRBV19 and TRBJ1-5, with a weak D call TRBD1 (6 bases). Trimming removed 3 bases at V and 6 bases at J, with 21 bases between. This CDR3 is built from 17 residues. Germline-derived CDR1 and CDR2 are LNHDA and SQIVND (reference sequence). CDR3 DNA sequence: TGTGCCAGTAGTATTACTAGGTCCAGCCTAGGGGGTCAGCCCCAGCATTTT. Its translation is CASSITRSSLGGQPQHF. The entire variable domain, with the rest obtained from reference TRBV19 and TRBJ1-5, is as follows: DGGITQSPKYLFRKEGQNVTLSCEQNLNHDAMYWYRQDPGQGLRLIYYSQIVNDFQKGDIAEGYSVSREKKESFPLTVTSAQKNPTAFYLCASSITRSSLGGQPQHFGDGTRLSIL.

CDR3 protein: CATTSLGPGEQFF. CDR3 nucleotides: TGTGCCACCACTAGCTTGGGTCCCGGTGAGCAGTTCTTC. The rearrangement links TRBV7-9 to TRBJ2-1, with a tentative D call TRBD2 (6 bases). Germline V CDR1 and CDR2: SEHNR, FQNEAQ (reference sequence). V lost 10 bases and J 9 bases, leaving 19 bases between the germline ends. The CDR3 runs 13 residues.

The rearrangement joins TRBV6-5 to TRBJ2-1; 11 nucleotides agree with TRBD2. The trim removed 4 bases at V and 0 bases at J, leaving 2 bases unmatched. The CDR3 runs 16 residues. Looked up from germline, CDR1 is MNHEY and CDR2 is SVGAGI. CDR3 sequence: CASSSTSGASYNEQFF. The DNA for the CDR3 is TGTGCCAGCAGTTCGACTAGCGGGGCCTCCTACAATGAGCAGTTCTTC.

V gene TRBV9 combines with J gene TRBJ2-7; maybe TRBD1 (5 bases). The CDR3 consists of 17 residues. V was cut by 4 bases and J by 6 bases, with 26 bases left in between. Germline lookup yields CDR1 SGDLS and CDR2 YYNGEE. DNA of the CDR3: TGTGCCAGCAGCACCTACCCCCGTGATTCCAGGGTTTCCGAGCAGTACTTC. This translates into CASSTYPRDSRVSEQYF.

The gene calls are TRBV13 and TRBJ2-5; D might be TRBD2 (5 bases). V was pared by 5 bases and J by 5 bases, with 21 bases between. CDR1 and CDR2 (germline): PRHDT, FYEKMQ (reference sequence). The CDR3 sequence is 16 residues long. The CDR3 DNA follows: TGTGCCAGCAGCCGTAGAATACTAGTGGCGGAGGAGACCCAGTACTTC. Protein: CASSRRILVAEETQYF.

The gene calls are TRBV5-4 and TRBJ2-2; D call uncertain. CDR1 is SGHNT, CDR2 YYREEE, per germline (reference sequence). V was clipped by 0 bases and J by 3 bases, with 9 bases between them. The CDR3 loop spans 15 amino acids. CDR3 in DNA: TGTGCCAGCAGCTTGGTAGAAACGGACACCGGGGAGCTGTTTTTT. Protein: CASSLVETDTGELFF.

This chain joins TRBV7-3 and TRBJ2-2; a weak D match, TRBD1 (6 bases). This CDR3 region has 15 residues. Germline V lookup: CDR1 SGHTA, CDR2 FQGTGA. Trimming removed 6 bases from V and 1 base from J, with 12 bases in between. The CDR3 DNA sequence: TGTGCCAGCAGGTTCCCGGGACAGAACACCGGGGAGCTGTTTTTT. Its protein is CASRFPGQNTGELFF.

The chain joins TRBV7-8 to TRBJ2-7; possible D gene TRBD1, 6 bases. This CDR3 contains 12 residues. Trimming removed 5 bases from V and 4 bases from J, with 9 bases in between. Per germline, CDR1 SGHVS and CDR2 FQNEAQ. CDR3 in amino acids: CASSLGQYEQYF. Here the CDR3 DNA reads TGTGCCAGCAGCCTCGGACAGTACGAGCAGTACTTC.

The chain employs TRBV29-1 and TRBJ2-3; 8 bases are shared with TRBD2. The CDR3 consists of 18 residues. Germline CDR1 and CDR2: SQVTM and ANQGSEA. The V segment lost 6 bases and the J segment 2 bases; nucleotides outside the gene matches: 19. The CDR3 region has the DNA TGCAGCGTGAGAGAACTAGCGGAGGGCCTTTCTCTCACAGATACGCAGTATTTT. Translated, it gives CSVRELAEGLSLTDTQYF.

This chain's CDR3 is CASSASPQGEDTQYF. The CDR3 DNA reads TGTGCCAGCAGCGCGAGCCCGCAGGGGGAGGATACGCAGTATTTT. This chain links TRBV27 with TRBJ2-3; 7 bases are a match to TRBD1. Trimming removed 6 bases from V and 6 bases from J; junction bases left unmatched: 12. Germline CDR1 and CDR2: MNHEY and SMNVEV (reference sequence). This CDR3 contains 15 residues.

This clone was recorded once. V usage is TRBV18 and J usage is TRBJ2-3; a weak D match, TRBD2 (5 bases). The germline V and J ends were trimmed by 3 bases and 4 bases, with 17 bases remaining between them. The CDR3 consists of 16 residues. Germline V gene data show CDR1 as KGHSH and CDR2 as LQKENI. The chain's CDR3 is CASSPPPPLAPDTQYF. DNA of the CDR3: TGTGCCAGCTCACCCCCCCCACCGCTAGCACCAGATACGCAGTATTTT.

This clone appeared once. This chain connects TRBV18 to TRBJ1-4, with 9 bases lining up with TRBD1. J lost 4 bases, V lost 6 bases, and 3 bases had no gene match. This CDR3 comprises 14 residues. Germline V gene data show CDR1 as KGHSH and CDR2 as LQKENI. The CDR3 loop reads CASSLDRGNEKLFF. As DNA, the CDR3 is TGTGCCAGCTCTCTGGACAGGGGTAATGAAAAACTGTTTTTT.

This sequence joins TRBV19 and TRBJ1-3; D not resolved. Trimming left V 6 bases short and J 0 bases short, with 9 bases between. Germline values: CDR1 LNHDA, CDR2 SQIVND (reference sequence). This CDR3 region has 14 residues. This CDR3 reads CASRVGGSGNTIYF. In nucleotides, the CDR3 is TGTGCCAGTAGGGTCGGTGGCTCTGGAAACACCATATATTTT.

The chain employs TRBV18 and TRBJ2-1; 13 nucleotides agree with TRBD2. Losses at the gene ends were 3 bases for V and 7 bases for J; bases not matched to a gene: 6. Germline values: CDR1 KGHSH, CDR2 LQKENI. The CDR3 spans 16 residues. The CDR3 is CASSPSLAGGANEQFF. CDR3 coding DNA: TGTGCCAGCTCACCCTCACTAGCGGGAGGGGCAAATGAGCAGTTCTTC. The full variable domain, completed using reference TRBV18 and TRBJ2-1, is NAGVMQNPRHLVRRRGQEARLRCSPMKGHSHVYWYRQLPEEGLKFMVYLQKENIIDESGMPKERFSAEFPKEGPSILRIQQVVRGDSAAYFCASSPSLAGGANEQFFGPGTRLTVL.

This chain connects TRBV13 to TRBJ2-3; tentative D call: TRBD1 (6 bases). CDR3 size: 15 residues. CDR1 and CDR2 (germline): PRHDT, FYEKMQ (reference sequence). Trimming removed 5 bases at V and 4 bases at J, with 16 bases between. CDR3 residues: CASSPRGGTADTQYF. The CDR3 DNA follows: TGTGCCAGCAGCCCAAGAGGGGGTACAGCAGATACGCAGTATTTT.

This chain uses TRBV4-2 with TRBJ2-5; D gene ambiguous. V dropped 0 bases and J dropped 5 bases, with 10 bases sitting between them. CDR3 length equals 14 residues. Germline V gives CDR1 LGHNA, CDR2 YNFKEQ. CDR3 nucleotides: TGTGCCAGCAGCCAAGATTCCACGGTCGAGACCCAGTACTTC. Encoded protein: CASSQDSTVETQYF.

This clone has more than one count but fewer than ten. The rearrangement joins TRBV18 to TRBJ2-2; D might be TRBD2 (7 bases). Trimming pared 0 bases from V and 4 bases from J, leaving 12 bases between. CDR3 length equals 16 residues. From germline, CDR1 is KGHSH and CDR2 LQKENI. The CDR3 is CASSPPEGGGTGELFF. In DNA form, the CDR3 reads TGTGCCAGCTCACCACCGGAAGGGGGGGGCACCGGGGAGCTGTTTTTT.

Here the CDR3 reads CASSIDRPGQGRREQFF. The CDR3 nucleotides are TGTGCCAGTAGTATAGATCGCCCAGGACAGGGCAGGCGCGAGCAGTTCTTC. The gene calls are TRBV19 and TRBJ2-1; 8 positions agree with TRBD1. Looked up from germline, CDR1 is LNHDA and CDR2 is SQIVND (reference sequence). V gave up 0 bases and J gave up 10 bases; unmatched junction bases: 14. This CDR3 has 17 amino acids.